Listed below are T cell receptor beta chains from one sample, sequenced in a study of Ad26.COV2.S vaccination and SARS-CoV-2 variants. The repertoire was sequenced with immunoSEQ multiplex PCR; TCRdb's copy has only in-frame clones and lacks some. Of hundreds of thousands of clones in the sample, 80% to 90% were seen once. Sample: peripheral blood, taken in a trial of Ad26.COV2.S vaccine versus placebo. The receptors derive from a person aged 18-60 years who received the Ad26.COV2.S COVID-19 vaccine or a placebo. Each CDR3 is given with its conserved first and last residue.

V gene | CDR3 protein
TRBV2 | CASAPGNTEAFF
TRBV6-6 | CASNYRGTEAFF
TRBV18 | CASSIKNHQPQHF
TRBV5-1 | CASSFTSGGSTDTQYF
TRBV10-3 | CAISSPQLLVRPDTQYF
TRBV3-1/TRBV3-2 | CASSHRTGDYGYTF
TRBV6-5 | CASKEQQGAGGYTF
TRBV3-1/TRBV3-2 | CASSRQGALYEQYF
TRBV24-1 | CATSDWTGGGYTF
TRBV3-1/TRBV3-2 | CASSPPGPNGEQYF
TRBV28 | CASGLAVSYEQYF
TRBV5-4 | CASSLAGTGIGEQYF
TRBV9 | CASSPRGRENAEQFF
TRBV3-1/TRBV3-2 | CASSQGLAGVRTGELFF
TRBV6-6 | CASRVGRNTEAFF
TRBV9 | CASSVEKGALNTEAFF
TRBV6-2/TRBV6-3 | CASSHDSQPQHF
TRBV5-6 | CASRQRGRRTDEQFF
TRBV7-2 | CASSLGPTPDPGNTIYF
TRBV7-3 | CASSLDLGTEAFF
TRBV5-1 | CASSWAGTSNTGELFF
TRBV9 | CASSVARGSGNTIYF
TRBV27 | CATSRTGTAPYEQYF
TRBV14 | CASSQGGGNTIYF
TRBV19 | CASSGQGPPEAFF
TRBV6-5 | CASTSGGPYEQYF
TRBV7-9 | CASSPSSGGFSYEQYF
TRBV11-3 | CASSLNSGYTDTQYF
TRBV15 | CATSSHRDSSYEQYF
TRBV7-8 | CASSYRDRQETQYF
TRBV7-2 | CASSARLADSTDTQYF
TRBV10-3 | CAIREGLTGELFF
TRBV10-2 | CASGSSGIHEQYF
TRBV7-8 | CASSVTRFNQPQHF
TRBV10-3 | CAISSLAGGPGNEQFF
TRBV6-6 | CASRWGDASNEKLFF